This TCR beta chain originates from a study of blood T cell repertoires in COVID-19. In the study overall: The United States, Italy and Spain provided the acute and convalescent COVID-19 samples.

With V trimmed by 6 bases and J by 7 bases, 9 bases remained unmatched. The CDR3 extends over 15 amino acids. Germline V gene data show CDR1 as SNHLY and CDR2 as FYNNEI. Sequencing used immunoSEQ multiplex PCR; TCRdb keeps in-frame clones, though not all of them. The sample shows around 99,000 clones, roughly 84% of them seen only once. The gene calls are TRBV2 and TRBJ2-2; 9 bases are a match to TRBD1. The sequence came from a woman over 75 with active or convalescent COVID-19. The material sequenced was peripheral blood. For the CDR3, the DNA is TGTGCCAGCAGCAAACCCGGGACAGGGCACGGGGAGCTGTTTTTT. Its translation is CASSKPGTGHGELFF.